This is a list of T cell receptor beta chains from one sample in a study of neurological immune-mediated disorders. TCRdb reanalysed the 5' RACE reads using MiXCR and keeps one entry per CDR3 protein. The table includes approximately 60,000 distinct CDR3 sequences, roughly 3.7% detected once. Sequenced: PBMCs. The receptor source for this set is a middle-aged man with multiple sclerosis. Both conserved end residues are trimmed from each CDR3. The order of the fields is J gene, D gene, V gene, CDR3 protein. D genes are given only for firm matches.

TRBJ2-5 | NA | TRBV13 | ASSPRGGSVETQY
TRBJ2-1 | TRBD1 | TRBV5-1 | ASSFGRDRGSNEQF
TRBJ2-5 | NA | TRBV4-2 | ASSPPANTQY
TRBJ1-2 | NA | TRBV20-1 | SARDLGQGLGGYT
TRBJ2-3 | TRBD2 | TRBV7-6 | ASSGRTSGGTDTQY
TRBJ1-2 | NA | TRBV7-9 | ASGRGNYGYT
TRBJ1-6 | NA | TRBV27 | ASSLDGRRNSPLN
TRBJ2-2 | TRBD2 | TRBV20-1 | SARPSGGSNTGELF
TRBJ2-5 | TRBD2 | TRBV7-9 | ASSLLGGQALRGAQY
TRBJ2-5 | NA | TRBV5-6 | ASSLRELQTQY
TRBJ1-6 | NA | TRBV5-6 | ASSLLRGPNNSPLH
TRBJ2-1 | TRBD1 | TRBV5-1 | ASSLAGGQGNNEQF
TRBJ2-5 | NA | TRBV5-1 | ASSATRVLHQETQY
TRBJ1-5 | NA | TRBV20-1 | SARNLGGRNQPQH
TRBJ2-7 | TRBD1 | TRBV20-1 | SARDPRQGYEQY
TRBJ1-2 | TRBD1 | TRBV6-5 | ASSDRAFGYT
TRBJ2-1 | NA | TRBV20-1 | SVEGALAKHEQF
TRBJ1-1 | NA | TRBV12-3/TRBV12-4 | ASSFYTEAF
TRBJ1-3 | NA | TRBV6-5 | ASTKTGLGNTIY
TRBJ2-4 | NA | TRBV4-3 | ASSQGGLAKNIQY
TRBJ1-3 | NA | TRBV5-1 | ASSLQGNSGNTIY
TRBJ2-7 | NA | TRBV12-3/TRBV12-4 | ASSYFWGESYEQY